These 13 T cell receptor beta chains share one sample of origin, sequenced in a study of T cell responses to AZD1222 COVID-19 vaccine. Method: immunoSEQ multiplex PCR; TCRdb's copy keeps in-frame clones and lacks some. The table shows under 150,000 clones, with about 88% occurring only once. Sequenced here: peripheral blood, sampled on day 0 of AZD1222 vaccination. All receptors derive from an adult in good health.

This chain connects TRBV18 to TRBJ2-7, with D possibly being TRBD1 (6 bases). The CDR3 totals 15 residues. V was shortened by 0 bases and J by 6 bases, with 15 bases between the two germline ends. The germline CDR1 and CDR2 sequences are KGHSH and LQKENI. The CDR3 nucleotides read TGTGCCAGCTCACCACCGACCAGGGGTATCGGCGAGCAGTACTTC. This encodes CASSPPTRGIGEQYF.

The chain carries TRBV6-5 and TRBJ2-1; the D is unclear. The V gene's germline CDR1 is MNHEY and CDR2 SVGAGI. The CDR3 runs to 13 residues. V lost 0 bases and J lost 9, with 9 bases in between. The CDR3 nucleotides read TGTGCCAGCAGTTACTCGACGGAGAGTGAGCAGTTCTTC. It specifies CASSYSTESEQFF.

V gene TRBV19 combines with J gene TRBJ1-1; D is ambiguous. The CDR3 length is 11 residues. CDR1 is LNHDA, CDR2 SQIVND, per germline (reference sequence). V lost 10 bases, J lost 1 base, and 7 bases lay in between. The DNA of the CDR3 is TGTGCCACCGGAAGGAACACTGAAGCTTTCTTT. As protein: CATGRNTEAFF.

The chain has TRBV25-1 and TRBJ1-2; unclear D gene. Germline V lookup: CDR1 MGHDK, CDR2 SYGVNS. V shed 6 bases and J shed 7 bases, with 9 bases lying between them. CDR3 length: 11 amino acids. The CDR3 DNA reads TGTGCCAGCAGGAGACTTGCTGGCTACACCTTC. It encodes CASRRLAGYTF.

This clone is a singleton in its sample. The chain recombines TRBV10-3 with TRBJ2-1, with D hard to call. The V and J ends lost 10 bases and 8 bases respectively, with 12 bases between them. Germline-derived CDR1 and CDR2 are ENHRY and SYGVKD. This CDR3 spans 11 amino acids. The CDR3 DNA sequence: TGTGCCACCGGCCGGAGCGATGAGCAGTTCTTC. This sequence encodes CATGRSDEQFF.

The chain links TRBV7-6 to TRBJ2-7; D remains ambiguous. The CDR3 runs 15 residues. The germline CDR1 and CDR2 sequences are SGHVS and FNYEAQ. Trimming took 0 bases from V and 1 from J, leaving 10 bases between them. The CDR3 is CASSLAFGQSYEQYF. The CDR3 DNA sequence: TGTGCCAGCAGCTTAGCTTTTGGGCAGTCCTACGAGCAGTACTTC.

The chain is built from TRBV6-5 and TRBJ2-5, with TRBD1 as a possible D gene (6 bases). Trimming removed 6 bases at V and 4 bases at J, with 15 bases between. CDR1 and CDR2 from the germline V gene are MNHEY and SVGAGI. This CDR3 has 14 amino acids. CDR3 loop: CASRDSTGGETQYF. CDR3 DNA sequence: TGTGCCAGCAGGGATTCGACAGGTGGAGAGACCCAGTACTTC.

This chain connects TRBV6-6 to TRBJ1-2; D not certain. The CDR3 covers 10 residues. Germline V gene sequence: CDR1 MNHNY, CDR2 SVGAGI (reference sequence). Trimming left V 6 bases short and J 7 bases short, with 6 bases between. CDR3 coding DNA: TGTGCCAGCAGGGGGTCTGGCTACACCTTC. It translates to CASRGSGYTF.

The rearrangement joins TRBV7-2 to TRBJ2-1; 9 positions agree with TRBD2. Per the germline V gene, CDR1 is SGHTA and CDR2 is FQGNSA. The length of the CDR3 is 16 residues. Losses at the gene ends were 0 bases for V and 9 bases for J; bases not matched to a gene: 9. CDR3 in amino acids: CASSLALVAGESEQFF. The CDR3 DNA reads TGTGCCAGCAGCTTAGCGCTGGTAGCGGGAGAGAGTGAGCAGTTCTTC. The variable domain in full, with the rest retrieved from reference TRBV7-2 and TRBJ2-1, is GAGVSQSPSNKVTEKGKDVELRCDPISGHTALYWYRQSLGQGLEFLIYFQGNSAPDKSGLPSDRFSAERTGGSVSTLTIQRTQQEDSAVYLCASSLALVAGESEQFFGPGTRLTVL.

This clone was recorded a few times. The V call is TRBV19, the J call TRBJ2-1; 11 bases agree with TRBD2. V dropped 7 bases and J dropped 7; count of bases not matched to a gene: 6. The germline V gene has CDR1 LNHDA and CDR2 SQIVND (reference sequence). The CDR3 length is 14 residues. CDR3 loop: CASTKVAGGNEQFF. CDR3 bases: TGTGCCAGTACGAAGGTAGCGGGAGGGAATGAGCAGTTCTTC.

The V gene is TRBV5-1, the J gene TRBJ2-2; a weak D match, TRBD2 (6 bases). In germline, CDR1 is SGHRS, CDR2 YFSETQ. The CDR3 contains 15 residues. With 1 base removed from V and 1 base from J, the gap between germline ends came to 8 bases. The CDR3 loop reads CASSLWRGNTGELFF. The DNA for the CDR3 is TGCGCCAGCAGCTTGTGGCGGGGGAACACCGGGGAGCTGTTTTTT.

The chain joins TRBV4-1 to TRBJ2-5, with 7 bases lining up with TRBD1. Germline values: CDR1 MGHRA, CDR2 YSYEKL. CDR3 length: 14 residues. V gave up 4 bases and J gave up 0 bases; unmatched junction bases: 2. The CDR3 sequence is CASSLGQYQETQYF. The CDR3, as DNA: TGCGCCAGCAGCCTGGGACAGTACCAAGAGACCCAGTACTTC.

V gene TRBV30 combines with J gene TRBJ2-5, with 9 bases lining up with TRBD2. J gave up 4 bases and V 8 bases, and 8 bases lay outside the gene matches. The CDR3 is 13 amino acids. Per the germline V gene, CDR1 is GTSNPN and CDR2 is SVGIG (reference sequence). This CDR3 is CAGTPTSGETQYF. The CDR3 DNA follows: TGTGCCGGGACCCCGACTAGCGGAGAGACCCAGTACTTC.